This TCR beta chain was sequenced in a study of CD8+CD57+ T cells in acquired aplastic anemia. Trimming cost V 4 bases and J 1 base, with 4 bases left between them. CDR3 length: 11 residues. CDR1 DFQATT and CDR2 SNEGSKA come from the germline V gene (reference sequence). All patients picked for sequencing had shown, by flow cytometry, an expansion of CD8+CD57+ cells. Genomic DNA, the template, was used for profiling of the TCR beta VDJ and CDR3. TCRdb independently ran MiXCR on the reads; one entry per CDR3 protein. The sample lists fewer than 250,000 distinct CDR3 sequences, about 44% seen once, with 7.8% in the top ten.

Sequencing was carried out using sorted CD4+, CD8+, or CD8+CD57+ T cells (not recorded which) from PBMCs. The chain has TRBV20-1 and TRBJ1-1; D gene unclear. The TCR was taken from a human donor with aplastic anemia. The CDR3 nucleotides are TGCAGTGCTACGTCGAACACTGAAGCTTTCTTT. Encoded protein: CSATSNTEAFF.